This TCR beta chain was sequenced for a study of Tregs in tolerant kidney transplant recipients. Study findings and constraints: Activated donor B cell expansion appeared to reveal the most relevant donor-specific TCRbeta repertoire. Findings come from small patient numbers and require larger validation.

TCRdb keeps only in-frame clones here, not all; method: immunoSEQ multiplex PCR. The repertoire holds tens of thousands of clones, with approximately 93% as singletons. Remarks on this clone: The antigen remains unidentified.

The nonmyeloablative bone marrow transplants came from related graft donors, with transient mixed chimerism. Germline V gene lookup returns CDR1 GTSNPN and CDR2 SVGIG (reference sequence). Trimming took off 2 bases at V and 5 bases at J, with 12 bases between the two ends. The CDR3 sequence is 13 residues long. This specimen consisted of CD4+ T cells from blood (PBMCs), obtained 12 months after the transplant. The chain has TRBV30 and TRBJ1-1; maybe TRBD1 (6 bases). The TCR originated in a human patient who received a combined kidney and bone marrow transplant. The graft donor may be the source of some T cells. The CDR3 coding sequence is TGTGCCTGGAGTCTTCAGGGGAGAACTGAAGCTTTCTTT. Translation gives CAWSLQGRTEAFF.